This T cell receptor (beta chain) is drawn from a study of blood T cell repertoires in COVID-19. Study-wide context: COVID-19 samples, acute and convalescent, were from the United States, Italy and Spain. T cells, B-cell-depleted T cells, or PBMCs supplied cDNA or gDNA.

The data were produced by immunoSEQ multiplex PCR, yet TCRdb's version contains in-frame clones alone and is incomplete. The sample has fewer than 300,000 clones, roughly 83% seen once; the top ten hold 2.6%. The CDR3 length is 15 residues. CDR1 is SGHTA and CDR2 is FQGNSA in the germline V gene. Trimming took off 1 base at V and 4 bases at J, with 13 bases between the two ends. Material for sequencing was peripheral blood. The origin of this receptor is a woman in her 70s with active or convalescent COVID-19. This chain uses TRBV7-2 with TRBJ1-2, with D perhaps matching TRBD1 (6 bases). The CDR3 is CASSLGGRLVYGYTF. The DNA of the CDR3 is TGTGCCAGCAGCTTAGGGGGGCGTTTAGTCTATGGCTACACCTTC.